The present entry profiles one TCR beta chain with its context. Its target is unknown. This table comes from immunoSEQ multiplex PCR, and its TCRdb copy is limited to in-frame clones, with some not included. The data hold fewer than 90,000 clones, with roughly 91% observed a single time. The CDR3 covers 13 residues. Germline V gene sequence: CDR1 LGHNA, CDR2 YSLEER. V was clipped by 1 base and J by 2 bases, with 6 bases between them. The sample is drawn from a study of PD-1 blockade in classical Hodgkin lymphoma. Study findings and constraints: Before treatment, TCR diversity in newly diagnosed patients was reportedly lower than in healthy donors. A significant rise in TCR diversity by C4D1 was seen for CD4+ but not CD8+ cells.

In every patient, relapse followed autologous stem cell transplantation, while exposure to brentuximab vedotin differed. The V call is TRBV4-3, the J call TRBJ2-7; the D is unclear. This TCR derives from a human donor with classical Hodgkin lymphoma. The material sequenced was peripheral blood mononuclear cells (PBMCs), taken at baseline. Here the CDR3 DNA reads TGCGCCAGCAGCCAAGGCCGTGCCTACGAGCAGTACTTC. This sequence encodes CASSQGRAYEQYF.